This is a list of T cell receptor beta chains from one sample in a study of Ad26.COV2.S vaccination and SARS-CoV-2 variants. Sequencing used immunoSEQ multiplex PCR; TCRdb keeps in-frame clones, though not all of them. In the table there are over 400,000 clones, around 92% of which are singletons. Sequences were derived from peripheral blood, sampled in a trial of Ad26.COV2.S vaccine versus placebo. These receptors all come from a person aged 18-60 years who received the Ad26.COV2.S COVID-19 vaccine or a placebo. The CDR3 runs from the conserved cysteine through the conserved F or W. The order of the fields is V gene, D gene, clone size, J gene, CDR3 protein, CDR3 DNA. D genes are given only for firm matches. Only some rows state a clone size, as once, few, many or a class for expanded clones.

TRBV11-2,-,-,TRBJ1-2,CASSSGAGYGYTF,TGTGCCAGCAGCTCCGGTGCGGGCTATGGCTACACCTTC
TRBV5-1,-,-,TRBJ1-6,CASSPTTTSGFYNSPLHF,TGCGCCAGCAGCCCCACTACAACCTCGGGATTTTATAATTCACCCCTCCACTTT
TRBV7-2,-,-,TRBJ2-1,CASSRRSGGHNEQFF,TGTGCCAGCAGCCGTCGGTCAGGCGGCCACAATGAGCAGTTCTTC
TRBV6-1,-,few,TRBJ1-1,CASSDQQAVEAFF,TGTGCCAGCAGTGATCAGCAGGCGGTTGAAGCTTTCTTT
TRBV7-2,-,once,TRBJ1-4,CVSSPVGQSRANEKLFF,TGTGTCAGCAGTCCAGTGGGGCAGAGCAGGGCTAATGAAAAACTGTTTTTT
TRBV5-6,-,-,TRBJ2-6,CASSLIAGSGANVLTF,TGTGCCAGCAGCTTGATAGCCGGCTCTGGGGCCAACGTCCTGACTTTC
TRBV7-2,TRBD1,-,TRBJ2-1,CASRGQGYNEQFF,TGTGCCAGCAGGGGACAGGGGTACAATGAGCAGTTCTTC
TRBV9,-,-,TRBJ1-6,CASSRDGDNSPLHF,TGTGCCAGCTCCCGGGACGGTGATAATTCACCCCTCCACTTT
TRBV28,-,-,TRBJ1-5,CASSFEVRLGNQPQHF,TGTGCCAGCAGTTTCGAGGTCAGACTGGGCAATCAGCCCCAGCATTTT
TRBV6-6,-,-,TRBJ2-5,CASSPPGTGRETQYF,TGTGCCAGCAGCCCCCCGGGTACAGGGAGGGAGACCCAGTACTTC